This T cell receptor (beta chain) was profiled in a study of T cell responses to AZD1222 COVID-19 vaccine. The assay was immunoSEQ multiplex PCR, and TCRdb's table has in-frame clones only and misses some. The sample records roughly 67,000 clones, about nine tenths being singletons. CDR3 length: 16 residues. Germline values: CDR1 MGHRA, CDR2 YSYEKL. V trimming: 0 bases; J trimming: 5 bases; junction bases outside the gene matches: 6. The chain carries TRBV4-1 and TRBJ1-5; 8 nucleotides line up with TRBD1. This sequence was found in an adult who received the AZD1222 COVID-19 vaccine. The material sequenced was peripheral blood, taken 28 days after the second AZD1222 dose. The CDR3 reads CASSQDPGQGHQPQHF. In nucleotides, the CDR3 is TGCGCCAGCAGCCAAGATCCTGGACAGGGACATCAGCCCCAGCATTTT.